What follows are 17 T cell receptor beta chains derived from one specimen sequenced in a study of OX40 agonist ivuxolimab in advanced cancers. This table comes from immunoSEQ multiplex PCR, and its TCRdb copy is limited to in-frame clones, with some not included. The data contain around 15,000 clones, roughly three quarters of them singletons. Source: CD4+ or CD8+ T cells sorted from blood, taken in a trial of the OX40 agonist ivuxolimab. The origin of the receptors is an adult with an advanced solid tumor such as melanoma, head and neck, liver or kidney cancer.

As to this clone: One end of the junction varies from germline; a read error may be responsible. The chain links TRBV19 to TRBJ1-1; D is possibly TRBD1 (5 bases). CDR1 is LNHDA and CDR2 is SQIVND in the germline V gene (reference sequence). CDR3 length: 13 amino acids. CDR3 sequence: CVSSMGGNTEAFF. Written as DNA, the CDR3 is TGTGTCAGTAGTATGGGGGGGAACACTGAAGCTTTCTTT. Variable domain in full (rest from reference TRBV19 and TRBJ1-1): DGGITQSPKYLFRKEGQNVTLSCEQNLNHDAMYWYRQDPGQGLRLIYYSQIVNDFQKGDIAEGYSVSREKKESFPLTVTSAQKNPTAFYLCVSSMGGNTEAFFGQGTRLTVV.

The rearrangement joins TRBV29-1 to TRBJ1-4; D may be TRBD1 (5 bases). The CDR3 length is 14 residues. CDR1 is SQVTM and CDR2 is ANQGSEA in the germline V gene. V was cut by 7 bases and J by 4 bases, with 16 bases left in between. Here the CDR3 reads CSALLTDSNEKLFF. CDR3 in DNA: TGCAGCGCCCTGTTGACTGACAGTAATGAAAAACTGTTTTTT.

The V gene is TRBV4-3, the J gene TRBJ2-5; D gene unclear. Germline V lookup: CDR1 LGHNA, CDR2 YSLEER. Trimming shortened V by 2 bases and J by 2 bases, and 9 bases separated the two germline ends. This CDR3 contains 14 residues. CDR3 region: CASSQRILQETQYF. CDR3 bases: TGCGCCAGCAGCCAAAGGATTCTTCAAGAGACCCAGTACTTC.

The V gene is TRBV10-3, the J gene TRBJ2-1; no clear D gene. There are 14 residues in the CDR3. Germline assignment: CDR1 ENHRY and CDR2 SYGVKD. Trimming removed 7 bases from V and 0 bases from J, with 10 bases in between. In DNA, the CDR3 is TGTGCCATCATGGTGGATAGCTCCTACAATGAGCAGTTCTTC. Amino acids: CAIMVDSSYNEQFF.

The CDR3 reads CASSLRYHEDYGYTF. CDR3 sequence (DNA): TGTGCCAGCAGCTTACGATACCACGAGGACTATGGCTACACCTTC. The chain carries TRBV11-2 and TRBJ1-2; no clear D. Trimming took 2 bases from V and 3 from J, leaving 13 bases between them. CDR3 size: 15 residues. CDR1 is SGHAT and CDR2 is FQNNGV in the germline V gene.

This sequence joins TRBV7-2 and TRBJ1-2; no clear D gene. Germline V lookup: CDR1 SGHTA, CDR2 FQGNSA. Trimming took off 7 bases at V and 4 bases at J, with 7 bases between the two ends. The CDR3 has 11 residues. Here the CDR3 DNA reads TGTGCCAGCACTTGGGGCTATGGCTACACCTTC. It translates to CASTWGYGYTF.

J is TRBJ2-4 and V is TRBV7-9; D gene uncertain. CDR3 length equals 15 residues. Germline V CDR1 and CDR2: SEHNR, FQNEAQ (reference sequence). Deletions cut 5 bases from V and 5 bases from J, with 16 bases between. The CDR3 DNA reads as TGTGCCAGCAGCCCTTCTGAAGCCGCCGAAAACATTCAGTACTTC. This sequence encodes CASSPSEAAENIQYF.

The CDR3 region is CAWRGSYGYTF. CDR3 nucleotide sequence: TGTGCCTGGAGAGGGAGCTATGGCTACACCTTC. The J gene is TRBJ1-2, the V gene TRBV30; D remains ambiguous. The germline CDR1 and CDR2 sequences are GTSNPN and SVGIG (reference sequence). Deletions cut 3 bases from V and 4 bases from J, with 6 bases between. This CDR3 is 11 amino acids long.

The chain is built from TRBV11-3 and TRBJ2-7; D is possibly TRBD2 (5 bases). V was shortened by 6 bases and J by 0 bases, with 9 bases between the two germline ends. CDR3 size: 13 residues. Germline CDR1 and CDR2: SGHNT and YENEEA. In nucleotides, the CDR3 is TGTGCCAGCAGGCCGGGGAGCTCCTACGAGCAGTACTTC. Translation gives CASRPGSSYEQYF.

V is TRBV15 and J is TRBJ2-7, with TRBD1 matching over 7 bases. The V gene end was trimmed by 5 bases and the J gene end by 3 bases; junction bases not matched to a gene: 13. There are 16 residues in the CDR3. CDR1 and CDR2 from the germline V gene are LNHNV and YYDKDF (reference sequence). CDR3 sequence (DNA): TGTGCCACCAGCGCATACCGGGACAGTTGGATCTACGAGCAGTACTTC. Translating it yields CATSAYRDSWIYEQYF.

J is TRBJ2-2 and V is TRBV27, with D tentatively TRBD2 (5 bases). Germline values: CDR1 MNHEY, CDR2 SMNVEV (reference sequence). This CDR3 region has 15 residues. The germline V and J ends were trimmed by 6 bases and 1 base, with 12 bases remaining between them. The CDR3 spells CASRLIGENTGELFF. CDR3 bases: TGTGCCAGCAGACTTATCGGGGAGAACACCGGGGAGCTGTTTTTT.

This chain links TRBV11-2 with TRBJ2-2, with unresolved D. From germline, CDR1 is SGHAT and CDR2 FQNNGV. V was shortened by 6 bases and J by 6 bases, with 5 bases between the two germline ends. The CDR3 has 11 residues. DNA of the CDR3: TGTGCCAGCAGTGAAGCCGGGGAGCTGTTTTTT. Translating gives CASSEAGELFF.

This clone was observed once. CDR3 sequence (DNA): TGTGCCAGCAGCTCCCTTAATGAGCAGTTCTTC. This sequence encodes CASSSLNEQFF. This chain joins TRBV11-2 and TRBJ2-1; D gene ambiguous. The CDR3 covers 11 residues. Looked up from germline, CDR1 is SGHAT and CDR2 is FQNNGV. Deletions cut 4 bases from V and 7 bases from J, with 5 bases between.

V gene TRBV18 combines with J gene TRBJ2-7; no clear D. The CDR3 runs to 14 residues. Germline V gene lookup returns CDR1 KGHSH and CDR2 LQKENI. The ends were cut back, 2 bases at V and 0 bases at J, with 8 bases in the middle. CDR3 nucleotides: TGTGCCAGCTCACCAGAGAGGTTCTCCTACGAGCAGTACTTC. Its translation: CASSPERFSYEQYF.

V is TRBV29-1 and J is TRBJ1-2; D is uncertain. This CDR3 has 11 amino acids. V lost 4 bases, J lost 8 bases, and 11 bases lay in between. The germline gives CDR1 SQVTM, CDR2 ANQGSEA. The CDR3 region has the DNA TGCAGCGTTGGGGTTCTTGGAGGCTACACCTTC. The encoded protein is CSVGVLGGYTF.

The chain couples TRBV5-4 to TRBJ2-1, with D unresolved. Trimming removed 4 bases from V and 7 bases from J, with 15 bases in between. Germline V gene sequence: CDR1 SGHNT, CDR2 YYREEE (reference sequence). The CDR3 contains 14 residues. The CDR3 loop reads CASSPGSSGNEQFF. The CDR3 DNA reads TGTGCCAGCAGCCCCGGAAGCAGTGGGAATGAGCAGTTCTTC.

This clone was detected only once. CDR3 DNA sequence: TGTGCCAGCAGCCCAACACTCAAGCAGGAGGCGCAGTATTTT. It encodes CASSPTLKQEAQYF. The genes are TRBV7-9 and TRBJ2-3; possibly TRBD2 for D (5 bases). Looked up from germline, CDR1 is SEHNR and CDR2 is FQNEAQ (reference sequence). The CDR3 has 14 amino acids. Trimming left V 5 bases short and J 10 bases short, with 19 bases between.